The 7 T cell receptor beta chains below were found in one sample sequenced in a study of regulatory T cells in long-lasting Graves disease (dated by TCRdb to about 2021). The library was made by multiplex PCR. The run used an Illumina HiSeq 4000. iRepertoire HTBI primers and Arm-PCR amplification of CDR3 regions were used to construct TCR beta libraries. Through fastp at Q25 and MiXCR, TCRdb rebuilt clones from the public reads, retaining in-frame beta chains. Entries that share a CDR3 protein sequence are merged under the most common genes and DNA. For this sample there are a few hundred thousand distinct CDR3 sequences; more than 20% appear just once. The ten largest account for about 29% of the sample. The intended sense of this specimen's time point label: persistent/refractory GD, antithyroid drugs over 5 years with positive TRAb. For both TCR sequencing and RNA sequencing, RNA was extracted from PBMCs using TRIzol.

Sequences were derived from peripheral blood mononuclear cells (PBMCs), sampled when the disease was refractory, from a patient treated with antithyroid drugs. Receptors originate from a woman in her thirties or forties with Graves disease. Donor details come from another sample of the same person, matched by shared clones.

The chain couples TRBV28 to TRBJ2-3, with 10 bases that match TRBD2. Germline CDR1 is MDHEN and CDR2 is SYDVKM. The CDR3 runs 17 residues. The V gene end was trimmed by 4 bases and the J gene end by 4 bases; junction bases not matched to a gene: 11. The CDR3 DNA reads TGTGCCAGCAGTTACCAGCGGGAGGGTGTAGGGCCAGATACGCAGTATTTT. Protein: CASSYQREGVGPDTQYF.

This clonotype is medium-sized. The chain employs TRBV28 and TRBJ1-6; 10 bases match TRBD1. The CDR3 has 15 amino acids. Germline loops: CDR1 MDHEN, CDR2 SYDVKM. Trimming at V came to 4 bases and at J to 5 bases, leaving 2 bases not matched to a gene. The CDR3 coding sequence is TGTGCCAGCAGTTCCGGACAGGGGGATAATTCACCCCTCCACTTT. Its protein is CASSSGQGDNSPLHF.

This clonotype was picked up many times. CDR3 amino acids: CASSLRDRRNEQFF. CDR3 nucleotides: TGTGCCAGCAGTCTGAGGGACAGGCGCAATGAGCAGTTCTTC. This sequence joins TRBV2 and TRBJ2-1; 8 bases match TRBD1. Trimming at V came to 5 bases and at J to 6 bases, leaving 6 bases not matched to a gene. Germline CDR1 SNHLY, CDR2 FYNNEI. This CDR3 contains 14 residues.

The CDR3 DNA follows: TGTGCCAGCAGCCAGAGACTAGCGGGGCTCTACGAGCAGTACTTC. Translating it yields CASSQRLAGLYEQYF. The J gene is TRBJ2-7, the V gene TRBV3-1; 11 bases fit TRBD2. The ends lost 3 bases at V and 3 bases at J; junction bases unmatched: 4. The V gene's germline CDR1 is LGHDT and CDR2 YNNKEL (reference sequence). The CDR3 has 15 residues.

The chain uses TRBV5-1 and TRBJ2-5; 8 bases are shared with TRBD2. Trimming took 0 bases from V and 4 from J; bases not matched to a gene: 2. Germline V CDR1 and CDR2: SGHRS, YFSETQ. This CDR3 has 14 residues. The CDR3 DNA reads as TGCGCCAGCAGCTTGGGACTAGCGCTAGAGACCCAGTACTTC. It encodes CASSLGLALETQYF.

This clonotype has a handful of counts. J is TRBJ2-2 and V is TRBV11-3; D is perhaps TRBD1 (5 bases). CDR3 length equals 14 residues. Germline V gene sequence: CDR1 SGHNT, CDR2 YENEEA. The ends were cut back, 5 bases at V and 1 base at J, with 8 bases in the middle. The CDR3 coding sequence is TGTGCCAGCAGCCCTAGGGGGAACACCGGGGAGCTGTTTTTT. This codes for CASSPRGNTGELFF.

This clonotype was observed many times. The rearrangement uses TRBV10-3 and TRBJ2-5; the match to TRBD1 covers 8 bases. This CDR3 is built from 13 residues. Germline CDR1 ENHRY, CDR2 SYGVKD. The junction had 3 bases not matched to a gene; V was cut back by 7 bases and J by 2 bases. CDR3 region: CAITGQVQETQYF. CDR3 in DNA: TGTGCCATCACGGGACAGGTACAAGAGACCCAGTACTTC.